This is a list of T cell receptor beta chains from one sample in a study of breast tumors, draining lymph nodes, adjacent tissues. TCRdb reprocessed the multiplex PCR reads via MiXCR and lists one record per CDR3 protein. Among roughly 260,000 distinct CDR3 sequences, around 30% were seen once, and the ten largest hold more than 0.85%. The specimen sequenced was axillary lymph node tissue. The receptors were gathered from a female donor with breast cancer. Some clones in this sample may be carry-over from other donors' samples. Each CDR3 is given with its conserved first and last residue. The D gene is left open where the match is weak. The listing skips clone size in some rows; elsewhere it reads once, few, many or a size class.

cdr3_nt: TGTGCCACCAGAGCCGGAGGCTCTGGCGGCTACACCTTC
cdr3_aa: CATRAGGSGGYTF
v_call: TRBV15
clone_size: many
d_call: -
j_call: TRBJ1-2

cdr3_nt: TGTGCCTGGAGTGTGCAGGCCCCGAGGGAGCAGTACTTC
cdr3_aa: CAWSVQAPREQYF
v_call: TRBV30
clone_size: few
d_call: -
j_call: TRBJ2-7

cdr3_nt: TGTGCCAGCAGTCATTCGACAGGCTATGGCTACACCTTC
cdr3_aa: CASSHSTGYGYTF
v_call: TRBV6-6
clone_size: -
d_call: -
j_call: TRBJ1-2

cdr3_nt: TGTGCCAGTAGCGTACGTCTCACGGGCAATGAGCAGTTCTTC
cdr3_aa: CASSVRLTGNEQFF
v_call: TRBV19
clone_size: many
d_call: -
j_call: TRBJ2-1

cdr3_nt: TGTGCCAGCAGTGACGAGGACAGAGGGGCCAACGTCCTGACTTTC
cdr3_aa: CASSDEDRGANVLTF
v_call: TRBV6-4
clone_size: -
d_call: -
j_call: TRBJ2-6

cdr3_nt: TGCAGCGTGGGATCAGGGGAGGACTATGGCTACACCTTC
cdr3_aa: CSVGSGEDYGYTF
v_call: TRBV29-1
clone_size: -
d_call: -
j_call: TRBJ1-2

cdr3_nt: TGTGCCAGCAGCCAATTTCCCCTCTTAGGAAACTGTGGCTACACCTTC
cdr3_aa: CASSQFPLLGNCGYTF
v_call: TRBV3-1
clone_size: -
d_call: -
j_call: TRBJ1-2

cdr3_nt: TGTGCCAGCAGCTTGGGTTTAGCGGTATACTCCTACGAGCAGTACTTC
cdr3_aa: CASSLGLAVYSYEQYF
v_call: TRBV7-9
clone_size: -
d_call: -
j_call: TRBJ2-7

cdr3_nt: TGTGCCATCAGTGAGGTAGAACAGCGCACCTACGAGCAGTACTTC
cdr3_aa: CAISEVEQRTYEQYF
v_call: TRBV10-3
clone_size: many
d_call: -
j_call: TRBJ2-7

cdr3_nt: TGTGCCAGCAGCTTGGGGGTGGGCGAGCAGTACTTC
cdr3_aa: CASSLGVGEQYF
v_call: TRBV7-8
clone_size: many
d_call: -
j_call: TRBJ2-7

cdr3_nt: TGCTATTTCCCTCCCTATGGCTACACCTTC
cdr3_aa: CYFPPYGYTF
v_call: TRBV29-1
clone_size: few
d_call: -
j_call: TRBJ1-2

cdr3_nt: TGCGCCAGCAGCCGCTCCAGCGGGGAGGGCGAGACCCAGCACTTC
cdr3_aa: CASSRSSGEGETQHF
v_call: TRBV5-5
clone_size: -
d_call: TRBD2
j_call: TRBJ2-5

cdr3_nt: TGTGCCAGTAGTATTGTTCTAGGCCCCTCCTACGAGCAGTACTTC
cdr3_aa: CASSIVLGPSYEQYF
v_call: TRBV19
clone_size: many
d_call: -
j_call: TRBJ2-7

cdr3_nt: TGTGCCAGTACCGGGACAGCGAACACTGAAGCTTTCTTT
cdr3_aa: CASTGTANTEAFF
v_call: TRBV19
clone_size: few
d_call: TRBD1
j_call: TRBJ1-1

cdr3_nt: TGTGCCAGCAACCGGGGAGGGGGCCCCGGGGAGACCCAGTACTTC
cdr3_aa: CASNRGGGPGETQYF
v_call: TRBV5-6
clone_size: many
d_call: -
j_call: TRBJ2-5

cdr3_nt: TGTGCCAGCAGTTACCTCCGGGACAGGGCTGCAAACACCATATATTTT
cdr3_aa: CASSYLRDRAANTIYF
v_call: TRBV6-5
clone_size: many
d_call: TRBD1
j_call: TRBJ1-3

cdr3_nt: TGTGCCAGCCACTTTGCGGGAGCCTCCAGCTCCTACGAGCAGTACTTC
cdr3_aa: CASHFAGASSSYEQYF
v_call: TRBV6-2/TRBV6-3
clone_size: -
d_call: TRBD2
j_call: TRBJ2-7

cdr3_nt: TGTGCCTGGAGCCCTTCGAGGGACCAGCCCCAGCATTTT
cdr3_aa: CAWSPSRDQPQHF
v_call: TRBV30
clone_size: many
d_call: -
j_call: TRBJ1-5